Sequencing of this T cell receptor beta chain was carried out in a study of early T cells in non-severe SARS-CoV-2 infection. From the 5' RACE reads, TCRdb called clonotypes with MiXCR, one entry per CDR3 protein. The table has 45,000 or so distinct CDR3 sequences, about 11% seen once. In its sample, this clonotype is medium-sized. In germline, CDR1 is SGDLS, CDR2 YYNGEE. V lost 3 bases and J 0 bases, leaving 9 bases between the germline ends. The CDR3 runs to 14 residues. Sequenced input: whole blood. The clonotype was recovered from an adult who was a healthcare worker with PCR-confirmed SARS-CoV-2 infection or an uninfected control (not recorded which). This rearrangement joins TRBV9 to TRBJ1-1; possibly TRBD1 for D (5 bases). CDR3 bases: TGTGCCAGCAGCGGAGACAGTATGAACACTGAAGCTTTCTTT. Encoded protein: CASSGDSMNTEAFF.